The 13 T cell receptor beta chains presented below share a single source sample, sequenced in a study of early T cells in non-severe SARS-CoV-2 infection. MiXCR, run by TCRdb on the 5' RACE reads, gives a single entry per CDR3 protein. This table holds under 30,000 distinct CDR3 sequences, about 4.5% found once. What was sequenced was whole blood. These receptor sequences come from an adult who was a healthcare worker with PCR-confirmed SARS-CoV-2 infection or an uninfected control (not recorded which).

This sequence joins TRBV12-3 or TRBV12-4 and TRBJ2-5, with D uncertain. This CDR3 has 11 residues. V was pared by 5 bases and J by 6 bases, with 7 bases between. CDR3 coding DNA: TGTGCCAGCAGTCCGAAGAAGACCCAGTACTTC. It specifies CASSPKKTQYF.

This clonotype was observed a handful of times. V and J are TRBV7-8 and TRBJ2-1, with D perhaps matching TRBD2 (5 bases). Trimming removed 6 bases at V and 8 bases at J, with 23 bases between. The CDR3 contains 16 residues. CDR1 and CDR2 (germline): SGHVS, FQNEAQ. In DNA form, the CDR3 reads TGTGCCAGCAGTTACGGCGTCCGGCGGGCCCTAGATGAGCAGTTCTTC. It specifies CASSYGVRRALDEQFF. The complete variable domain, with remaining parts taken from reference TRBV7-8 and TRBJ2-1, reads GAGVSQSPRYKVAKRGQDVALRCDPISGHVSLFWYQQALGQGPEFLTYFQNEAQLDKSGLPSDRFFAERPEGSVSTLKIQRTQQEDSAVYLCASSYGVRRALDEQFFGPGTRLTVL.

This clonotype was counted at least ten times. This chain connects TRBV4-3 to TRBJ1-1, with D unresolved. V was shortened by 0 bases and J by 4 bases, with 12 bases between the two germline ends. This CDR3 has 15 residues. Germline V gene data show CDR1 as LGHNA and CDR2 as YSLEER. CDR3 coding DNA: TGCGCCAGCAGCCAAGACAGTGGGAGAGGCACTGAAGCTTTCTTT. This sequence encodes CASSQDSGRGTEAFF.

The sample holds many counts of this clonotype. CDR3 nucleotide sequence: TGTGCCAGCAGTTACGAGCAGCTATCTAACTCTGGGGCCAACGTCCTGACTTTC. As protein: CASSYEQLSNSGANVLTF. V gene TRBV6-2 or TRBV6-3 combines with J gene TRBJ2-6; no clear D. The CDR3 is 18 residues long. Germline lookup yields CDR1 MNHEY and CDR2 SVGEGT. V lost 2 bases and J lost 0, with 14 bases in between.

At least ten counts were recorded for this clonotype. The V gene is TRBV20-1, the J gene TRBJ2-7; no clear D gene. The V gene's germline CDR1 is DFQATT and CDR2 SNEGSKA (reference sequence). This CDR3 has 10 residues. V lost 3 bases and J 7 bases, leaving 7 bases between the germline ends. This CDR3 reads CSASLLEQYF. CDR3 DNA sequence: TGCAGTGCTAGTCTTCTAGAGCAGTACTTC.

This clonotype has ten or more counts. This rearrangement joins TRBV29-1 to TRBJ2-3; D unclear. The V end lost 2 bases, the J end lost 0 bases, and 6 bases lay between the germline ends. This CDR3 spans 13 amino acids. Germline V gives CDR1 SQVTM, CDR2 ANQGSEA. Written as DNA, the CDR3 is TGCAGCGTTGAATTGAGAAGCACAGATACGCAGTATTTT. Translated, it gives CSVELRSTDTQYF.

This clonotype has ten or more counts. V and J are TRBV19 and TRBJ1-5; TRBD1 is a possible D gene (5 bases). Germline loops: CDR1 LNHDA, CDR2 SQIVND (reference sequence). The CDR3 runs 17 residues. Trimming shortened V by 1 base and J by 6 bases, and 19 bases separated the two germline ends. CDR3 nucleotides: TGTGCCAGTAGTATAGGCACCCGGACACTCCTGGCTCAGCCCCAGCATTTT. Its translation: CASSIGTRTLLAQPQHF.

This clonotype was seen many times. J is TRBJ2-5 and V is TRBV6-1; D gene ambiguous. The CDR3 sequence is 13 residues long. V was cut by 4 bases and J by 3 bases, with 9 bases left in between. Germline V gene lookup returns CDR1 MNHNS and CDR2 SASEGT. CDR3 DNA: TGTGCCAGCAGTGGGGCAGTTAAAGAGACCCAGTACTTC. Amino acid sequence: CASSGAVKETQYF.

This clonotype turned up a few times. This chain connects TRBV29-1 to TRBJ2-4; 9 bases fit TRBD1. Germline CDR1 SQVTM, CDR2 ANQGSEA. The junction had 2 bases not matched to a gene; V was cut back by 4 bases and J by 4 bases. There are 13 residues in the CDR3. CDR3 sequence: CSVAGTGKNIQYF. CDR3 nucleotide sequence: TGCAGCGTTGCAGGGACAGGGAAAAACATTCAGTACTTC. The full variable domain, completed using reference TRBV29-1 and TRBJ2-4, is SAVISQKPSRDICQRGTSLTIQCQVDSQVTMMFWYRQQPGQSLTLIATANQGSEATYESGFVIDKFPISRPNLTFSTLTVSNMSPEDSSIYLCSVAGTGKNIQYFGAGTRLSVL.

This clonotype has ten or more counts. The rearrangement joins TRBV7-8 to TRBJ1-1; unclear D gene. The V gene's germline CDR1 is SGHVS and CDR2 FQNEAQ. V lost 2 bases, J lost 5 bases, and 9 bases lay in between. CDR3 length: 13 amino acids. CDR3 in amino acids: CASSLTHRTEAFF. The CDR3 DNA is TGTGCCAGCAGCTTAACCCATCGGACTGAAGCTTTCTTT. Combining the CDR3 with reference TRBV7-8 and TRBJ1-1 gives the whole variable domain GAGVSQSPRYKVAKRGQDVALRCDPISGHVSLFWYQQALGQGPEFLTYFQNEAQLDKSGLPSDRFFAERPEGSVSTLKIQRTQQEDSAVYLCASSLTHRTEAFFGQGTRLTVV.

This clonotype was seen repeatedly, ten times or more. The J gene is TRBJ2-5, the V gene TRBV4-2; 9 nucleotides agree with TRBD1. Germline V gene sequence: CDR1 LGHNA, CDR2 YNFKEQ. The V gene end was trimmed by 2 bases and the J gene end by 9 bases; junction bases not matched to a gene: 13. This CDR3 is built from 16 residues. CDR3 region: CASSQIPGQGHRPQYF. The CDR3 nucleotides are TGTGCCAGCAGCCAAATCCCGGGACAGGGACATCGGCCCCAGTACTTC.

For the CDR3, the DNA is TGTGCCAGCAGACTTAGCGGGGGGTCCTACAATGAGCAGTTCTTC. Encoded protein: CASRLSGGSYNEQFF. The rearrangement uses TRBV6-2 or TRBV6-3 and TRBJ2-1, with 10 bases identical to TRBD2. The CDR3 contains 15 residues. Germline loops: CDR1 MNHEY, CDR2 SVGEGT. Trimming took 6 bases from V and 1 from J; bases not matched to a gene: 3.

This clonotype showed up many times. The rearrangement links TRBV7-2 to TRBJ1-2; 7 bases match TRBD1. V was pared by 1 base and J by 6 bases, with 5 bases of the junction left unmatched. There are 14 residues in the CDR3. CDR1 is SGHTA, CDR2 FQGNSA, per germline. The chain's CDR3 is CASSLDRGGDGYTF. The CDR3 DNA follows: TGTGCCAGCAGCTTAGACAGGGGAGGGGATGGCTACACCTTC. Complete variable domain (other parts from reference TRBV7-2 and TRBJ1-2): GAGVSQSPSNKVTEKGKDVELRCDPISGHTALYWYRQSLGQGLEFLIYFQGNSAPDKSGLPSDRFSAERTGGSVSTLTIQRTQQEDSAVYLCASSLDRGGDGYTFGSGTRLTVV.